The clone carrying this T cell receptor beta chain was observed a few times. The data originate from a study of patients and donors after allogeneic stem cell transplantation. V was pared by 1 base and J by 1 base, with 10 bases of the junction left unmatched. There are 18 residues in the CDR3. Germline V CDR1 and CDR2: PRHDT, FYEKMQ (reference sequence). TCRdb reprocessed the RT-PCR reads via MiXCR and lists one record per CDR3 protein. The sample has 150,000 to 250,000 distinct CDR3 sequences; less than 45% are singletons. V gene TRBV13 combines with J gene TRBJ2-7, with 10 bases matching TRBD2. This clonotype originated in a human donor who was either an allogeneic HSCT recipient or a stem cell or donor lymphocyte infusion donor (not recorded which). It is not recorded whose cells these are; they may come from a transplant donor. Source material: blood, either unsorted or a sorted T cell fraction (not recorded which). CDR3: CASSLEGLAPTRSYEQYF. For the CDR3, the DNA is TGTGCCAGCAGCTTAGAGGGACTAGCGCCAACAAGATCCTACGAGCAGTACTTC.